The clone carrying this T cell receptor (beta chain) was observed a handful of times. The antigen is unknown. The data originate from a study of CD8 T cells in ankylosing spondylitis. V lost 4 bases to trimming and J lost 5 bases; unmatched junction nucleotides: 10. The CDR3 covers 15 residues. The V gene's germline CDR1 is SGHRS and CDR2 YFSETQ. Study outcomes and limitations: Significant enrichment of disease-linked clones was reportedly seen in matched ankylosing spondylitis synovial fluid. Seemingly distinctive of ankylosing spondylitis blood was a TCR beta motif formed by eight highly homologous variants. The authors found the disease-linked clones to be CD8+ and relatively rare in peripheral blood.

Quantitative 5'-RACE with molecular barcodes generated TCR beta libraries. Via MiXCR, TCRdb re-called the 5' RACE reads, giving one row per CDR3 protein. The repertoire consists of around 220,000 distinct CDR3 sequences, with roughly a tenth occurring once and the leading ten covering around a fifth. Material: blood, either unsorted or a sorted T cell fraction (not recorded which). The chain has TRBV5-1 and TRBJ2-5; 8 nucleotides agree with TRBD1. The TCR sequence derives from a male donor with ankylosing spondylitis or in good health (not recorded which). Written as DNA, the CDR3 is TGCGCCAGCAGCCCCCAGGACAGGGTCAGGGAGACCCAGTACTTC. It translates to CASSPQDRVRETQYF.